These 2 T cell receptor beta chains originate from one sample sequenced in a study of T cell repertoires in cytomegalovirus infection. TCRdb re-called the reads with MiXCR, one entry per CDR3 protein. Among fewer than 900,000 distinct CDR3 sequences, about 28% were seen once, and the ten largest hold around 13%. Antigens for these TCRs are unknown. Sequenced material: cultured CD8+ T cells from PBMCs, taken from culture after CMV antigen stimulation. These receptors originate from a human donor in good health (CMV status not recorded). Some clones in this sample may be carry-over from other donors' samples.

The chain carries TRBV7-8 and TRBJ2-1; the match to TRBD2 covers 7 bases. CDR3 length: 16 amino acids. Germline V lookup: CDR1 SGHVS, CDR2 FQNEAQ. V trimming: 0 bases; J trimming: 8 bases; junction bases outside the gene matches: 10. CDR3 DNA sequence: TGTGCCAGCAGCTTAGCTCTGGGACTACGTTCGGATGAGCAGTTCTTC. It is translated as CASSLALGLRSDEQFF.

This clonotype was counted at least ten times. The rearrangement links TRBV12-3 or TRBV12-4 to TRBJ1-2; tentatively, D is TRBD1 (6 bases). The CDR3 consists of 15 residues. The V gene lost 6 bases and the J gene lost 3 bases, with 17 bases spanning the gap. In nucleotides, the CDR3 is TGTGCCAGCAGCGCCACGGGGGGGCACCACTATGGCTACACCTTC. Its translation is CASSATGGHHYGYTF.